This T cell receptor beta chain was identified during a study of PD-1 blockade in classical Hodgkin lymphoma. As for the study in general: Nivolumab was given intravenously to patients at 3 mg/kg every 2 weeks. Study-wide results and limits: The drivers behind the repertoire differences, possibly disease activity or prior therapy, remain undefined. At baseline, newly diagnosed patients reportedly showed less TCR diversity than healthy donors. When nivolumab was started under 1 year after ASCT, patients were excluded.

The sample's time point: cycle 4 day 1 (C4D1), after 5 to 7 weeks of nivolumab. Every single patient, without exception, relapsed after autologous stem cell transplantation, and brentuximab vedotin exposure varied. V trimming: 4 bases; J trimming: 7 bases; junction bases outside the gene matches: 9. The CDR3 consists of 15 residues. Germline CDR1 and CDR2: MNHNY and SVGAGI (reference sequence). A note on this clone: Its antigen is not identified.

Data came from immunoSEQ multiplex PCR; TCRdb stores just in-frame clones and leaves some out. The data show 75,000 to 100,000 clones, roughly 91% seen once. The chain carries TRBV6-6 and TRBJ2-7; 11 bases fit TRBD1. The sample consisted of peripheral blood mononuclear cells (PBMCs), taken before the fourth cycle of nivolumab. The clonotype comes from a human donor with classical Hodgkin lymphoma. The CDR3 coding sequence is TGTGCCAGCAGTTCTGTCGGACAGGGGGCGGGTGAGCAGTACTTC. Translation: CASSSVGQGAGEQYF.